This T cell receptor beta chain appears in the sequencing data of a study of PD-1 blockade in classical Hodgkin lymphoma. Method: immunoSEQ multiplex PCR; TCRdb's copy keeps in-frame clones and lacks some. This sample yields around 90,000 clones, of which 78% are seen a single time; 9.4% belongs to the top ten. This sample's time point: cycle 4 day 1 (C4D1), after more than five weeks of nivolumab. Brentuximab vedotin exposure varied among the patients, all of whom had relapsed after autologous stem cell transplantation. Source: peripheral blood mononuclear cells (PBMCs), taken before the fourth cycle of nivolumab. The clonotype originates from a human donor with classical Hodgkin lymphoma.

CDR3 in amino acids: CASSWEGYTEAFF. The DNA of the CDR3 is TGTGCCAGCAGCTGGGAGGGCTACACTGAAGCTTTCTTT. The chain has TRBV5-6 and TRBJ1-1, with D hard to call. Germline V gene lookup returns CDR1 SGHDT and CDR2 YYEEEE. The CDR3 consists of 13 residues. V was pared by 3 bases and J by 3 bases, with 9 bases between. The full variable domain, with the rest looked up from reference TRBV5-6 and TRBJ1-1, is DAGVTQSPTHLIKTRGQQVTLRCSPKSGHDTVSWYQQALGQGPQFIFQYYEEEERQRGNFPDRFSGHQFPNYSSELNVNALLLGDSALYLCASSWEGYTEAFFGQGTRLTVV.